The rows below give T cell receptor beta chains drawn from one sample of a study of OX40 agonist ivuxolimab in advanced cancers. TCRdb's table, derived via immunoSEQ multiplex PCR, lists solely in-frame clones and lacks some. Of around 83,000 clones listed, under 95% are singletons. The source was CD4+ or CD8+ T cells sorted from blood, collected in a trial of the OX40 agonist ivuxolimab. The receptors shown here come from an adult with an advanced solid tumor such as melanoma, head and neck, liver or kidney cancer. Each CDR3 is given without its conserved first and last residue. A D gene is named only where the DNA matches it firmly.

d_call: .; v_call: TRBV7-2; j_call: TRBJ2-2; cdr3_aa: ASSPRLEGGELF
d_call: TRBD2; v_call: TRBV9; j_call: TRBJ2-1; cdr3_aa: ASSVGGGSAAEQF
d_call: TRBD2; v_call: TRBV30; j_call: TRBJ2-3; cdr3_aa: AWSGTSFSYTQY
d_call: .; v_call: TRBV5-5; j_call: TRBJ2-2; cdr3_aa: ATKGGTGNTGELF
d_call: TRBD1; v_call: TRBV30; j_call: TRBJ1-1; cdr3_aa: AWSVGQANTEAF
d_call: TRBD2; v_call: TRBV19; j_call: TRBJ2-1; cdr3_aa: ASTPSGILYNEQF
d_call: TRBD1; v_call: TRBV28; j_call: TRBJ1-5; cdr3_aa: ASLLSDREGQPQH
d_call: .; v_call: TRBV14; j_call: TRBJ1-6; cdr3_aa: ASSQDIPGPLH
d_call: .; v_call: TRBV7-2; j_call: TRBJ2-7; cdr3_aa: ASSLPGVSSYEQY
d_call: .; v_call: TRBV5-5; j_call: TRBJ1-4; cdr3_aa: ASRQRDTVQANEKLF
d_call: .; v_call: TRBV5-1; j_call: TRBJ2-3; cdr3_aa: ASSLAAHSTDTQY
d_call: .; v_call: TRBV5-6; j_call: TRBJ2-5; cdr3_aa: ASSLANWGFQETQY
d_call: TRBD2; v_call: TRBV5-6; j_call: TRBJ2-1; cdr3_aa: ASSGEGLTEAYNEQF
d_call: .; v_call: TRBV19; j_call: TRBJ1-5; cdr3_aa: ASSIDLGTLSNQPQH
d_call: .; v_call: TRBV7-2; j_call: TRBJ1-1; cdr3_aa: ASSGRALNTEAF
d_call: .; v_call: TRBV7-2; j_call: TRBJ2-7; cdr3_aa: ASSSRAAATYEQY
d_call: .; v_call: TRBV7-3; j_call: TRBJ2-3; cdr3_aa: ASSLRDTQY
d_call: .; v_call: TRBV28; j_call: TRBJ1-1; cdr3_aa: ASSLLLEGGAGTEAF
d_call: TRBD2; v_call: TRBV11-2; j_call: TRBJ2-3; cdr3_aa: ASSFRGAGGPTDTQY
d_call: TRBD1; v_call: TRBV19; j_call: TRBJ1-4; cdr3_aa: ASSGTGGVGKLF
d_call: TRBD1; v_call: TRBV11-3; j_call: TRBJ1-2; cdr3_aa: ASSPTGTGVYGYT
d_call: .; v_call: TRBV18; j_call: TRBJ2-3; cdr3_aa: ASSPPTYTQY
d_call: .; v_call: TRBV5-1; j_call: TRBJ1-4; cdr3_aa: ASSLSGGQATNEKLF
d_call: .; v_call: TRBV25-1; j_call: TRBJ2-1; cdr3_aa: ASSEPSGKGQYHEQF